This T cell receptor beta chain was sequenced in a study of blood T cell repertoires in COVID-19. The V and J ends lost 5 bases and 9 bases, in that order; junction bases with no gene match: 9. This CDR3 has 15 amino acids. The germline V gene has CDR1 SGHVS and CDR2 FQNEAQ. Authors' data handling: Using reference gene primer amplification, nucleated cell counts were estimated. Produced via immunoSEQ multiplex PCR; TCRdb's table is partial and in-frame only. V, J and clone size reflect that table, while D and trimming were determined from the DNA. The repertoire holds around 97,000 clones, with 87% as singletons.

The sample comprised peripheral blood. The chain joins TRBV7-8 to TRBJ2-1, with 11 bases that match TRBD1. This clonotype was sampled from a man aged 50 to 59 in a cohort sampled during active COVID-19. The CDR3 here is CASSTSPGQGGEQFF. The CDR3 bases are TGTGCCAGCAGCACTTCACCGGGACAGGGGGGTGAGCAGTTCTTC.